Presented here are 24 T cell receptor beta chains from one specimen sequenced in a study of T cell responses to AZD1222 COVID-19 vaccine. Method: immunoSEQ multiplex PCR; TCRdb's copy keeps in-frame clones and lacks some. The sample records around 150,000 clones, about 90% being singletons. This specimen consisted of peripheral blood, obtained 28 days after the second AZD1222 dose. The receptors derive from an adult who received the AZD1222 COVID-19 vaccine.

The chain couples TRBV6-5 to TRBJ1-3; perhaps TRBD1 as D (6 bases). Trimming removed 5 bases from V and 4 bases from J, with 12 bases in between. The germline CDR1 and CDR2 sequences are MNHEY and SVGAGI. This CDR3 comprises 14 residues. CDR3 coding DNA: TGTGCCAGCAGTCCAGGACAGCTCGGAAACACCATATATTTT. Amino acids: CASSPGQLGNTIYF.

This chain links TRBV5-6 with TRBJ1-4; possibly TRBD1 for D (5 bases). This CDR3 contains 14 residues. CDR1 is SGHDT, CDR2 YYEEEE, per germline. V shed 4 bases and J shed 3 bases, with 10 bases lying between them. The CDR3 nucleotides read TGTGCCAGCAGCCAGGCAGGGCCTAATGAAAAACTGTTTTTT. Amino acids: CASSQAGPNEKLFF.

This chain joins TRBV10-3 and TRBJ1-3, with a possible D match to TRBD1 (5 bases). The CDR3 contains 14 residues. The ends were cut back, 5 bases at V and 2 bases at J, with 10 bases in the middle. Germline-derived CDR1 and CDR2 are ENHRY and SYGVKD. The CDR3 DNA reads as TGTGCCATCAGTCCGGGGACGGCTGGAAACACCATATATTTT. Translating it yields CAISPGTAGNTIYF.

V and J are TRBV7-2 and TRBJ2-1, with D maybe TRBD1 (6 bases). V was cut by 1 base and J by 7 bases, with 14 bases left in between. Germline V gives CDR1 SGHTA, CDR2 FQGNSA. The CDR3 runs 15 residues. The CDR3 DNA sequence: TGTGCCAGCAGCTTAGATGGGGGCCCGATGAATGAGCAGTTCTTC. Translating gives CASSLDGGPMNEQFF.

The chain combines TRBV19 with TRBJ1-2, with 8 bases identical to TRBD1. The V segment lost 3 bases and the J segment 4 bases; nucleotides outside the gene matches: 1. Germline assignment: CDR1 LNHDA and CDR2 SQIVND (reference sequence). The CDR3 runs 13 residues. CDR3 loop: CASSMGQAYGYTF. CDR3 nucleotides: TGTGCCAGTAGTATGGGACAGGCCTATGGCTACACCTTC.

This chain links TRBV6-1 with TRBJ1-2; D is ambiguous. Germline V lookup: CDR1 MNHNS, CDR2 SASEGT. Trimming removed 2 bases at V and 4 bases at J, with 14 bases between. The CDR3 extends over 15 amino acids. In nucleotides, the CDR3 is TGTGCCAGCAGTGAATGGTTTGGTCAGTCCTATGGCTACACCTTC. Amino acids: CASSEWFGQSYGYTF.

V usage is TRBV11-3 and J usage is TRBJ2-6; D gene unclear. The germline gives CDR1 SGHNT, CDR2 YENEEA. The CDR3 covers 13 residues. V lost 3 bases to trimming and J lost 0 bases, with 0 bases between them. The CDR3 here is CASSFSGANVLTF. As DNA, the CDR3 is TGTGCCAGCAGCTTCTCTGGGGCCAACGTCCTGACTTTC.

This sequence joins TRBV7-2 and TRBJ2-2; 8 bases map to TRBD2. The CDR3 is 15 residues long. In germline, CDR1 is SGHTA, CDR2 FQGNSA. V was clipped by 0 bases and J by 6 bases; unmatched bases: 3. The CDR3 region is CASSLAGAGAGELFF. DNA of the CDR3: TGTGCCAGCAGCTTAGCGGGAGCGGGGGCCGGGGAGCTGTTTTTT.

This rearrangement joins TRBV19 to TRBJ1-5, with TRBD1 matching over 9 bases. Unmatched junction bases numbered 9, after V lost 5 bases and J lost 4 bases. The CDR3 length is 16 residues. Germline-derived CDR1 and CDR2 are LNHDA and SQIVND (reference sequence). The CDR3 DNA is TGTGCCAGTAGTCCCCGGGGACAGGGAGAAAATCAGCCCCAGCATTTT. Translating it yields CASSPRGQGENQPQHF.

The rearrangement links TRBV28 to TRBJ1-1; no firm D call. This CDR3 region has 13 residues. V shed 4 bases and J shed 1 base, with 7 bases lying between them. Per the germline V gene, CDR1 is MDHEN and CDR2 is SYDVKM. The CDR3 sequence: CASSWEGNTEAFF. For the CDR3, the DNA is TGTGCCAGCAGTTGGGAGGGGAACACTGAAGCTTTCTTT.

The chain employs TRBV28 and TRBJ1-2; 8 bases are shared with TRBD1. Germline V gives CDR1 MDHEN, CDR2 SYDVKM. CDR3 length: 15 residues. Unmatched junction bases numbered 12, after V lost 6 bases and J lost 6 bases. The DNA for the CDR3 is TGTGCCAGCAGCCGGGCTACAGGGGGGTCCCATGGCTACACCTTC. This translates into CASSRATGGSHGYTF.

CDR3 nucleotides: TGTGCCAGTCGACTAGCGGGGGTCACCTCCTACAATGAGCAGTTCTTC. Protein sequence: CASRLAGVTSYNEQFF. The chain joins TRBV19 to TRBJ2-1, with TRBD2 matching 12 bases. Unmatched junction bases numbered 5, after V lost 8 bases and J lost 0 bases. The germline gives CDR1 LNHDA, CDR2 SQIVND (reference sequence). The CDR3 spans 16 residues.

CDR3 sequence (DNA): TGTGCCAGCAGTAGACCGGGACAGAACTACGAGCAGTACTTC. This translates into CASSRPGQNYEQYF. The rearrangement uses TRBV28 and TRBJ2-7; 7 bases align to TRBD1. The trim removed 5 bases at V and 3 bases at J, leaving 7 bases unmatched. This CDR3 contains 14 residues. The germline V gene encodes CDR1 MDHEN and CDR2 SYDVKM.

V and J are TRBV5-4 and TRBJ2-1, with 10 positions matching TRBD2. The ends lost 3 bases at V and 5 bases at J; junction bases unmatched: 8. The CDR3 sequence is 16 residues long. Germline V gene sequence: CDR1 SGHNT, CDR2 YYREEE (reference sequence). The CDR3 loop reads CASSSKAGGRNNEQFF. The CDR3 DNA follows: TGTGCCAGCAGCTCAAAAGCGGGGGGGCGAAACAATGAGCAGTTCTTC.

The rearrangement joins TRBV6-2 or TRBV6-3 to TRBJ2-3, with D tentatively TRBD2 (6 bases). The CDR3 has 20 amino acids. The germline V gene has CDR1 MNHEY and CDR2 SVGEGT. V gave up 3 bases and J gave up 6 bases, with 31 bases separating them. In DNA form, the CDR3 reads TGTGCCAGCAGTTATATCACCGGCGGGATCAGGGTCGCGTTTGTCGATACGCAGTATTTT. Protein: CASSYITGGIRVAFVDTQYF.

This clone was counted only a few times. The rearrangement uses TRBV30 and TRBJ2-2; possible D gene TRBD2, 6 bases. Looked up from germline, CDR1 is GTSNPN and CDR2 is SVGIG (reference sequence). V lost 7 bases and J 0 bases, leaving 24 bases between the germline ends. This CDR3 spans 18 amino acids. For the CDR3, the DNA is TGTGCCTCCCGAGGGACGGGTGCGGGGAGCGCGAACACCGGGGAGCTGTTTTTT. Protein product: CASRGTGAGSANTGELFF.

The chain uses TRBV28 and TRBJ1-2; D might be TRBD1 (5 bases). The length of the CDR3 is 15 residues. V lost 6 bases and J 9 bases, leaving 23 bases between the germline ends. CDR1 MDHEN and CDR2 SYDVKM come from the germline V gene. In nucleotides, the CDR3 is TGTGCCAGCAGCCTCCAATCCTCGGGGGGTATTAGCTACACCTTC. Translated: CASSLQSSGGISYTF.

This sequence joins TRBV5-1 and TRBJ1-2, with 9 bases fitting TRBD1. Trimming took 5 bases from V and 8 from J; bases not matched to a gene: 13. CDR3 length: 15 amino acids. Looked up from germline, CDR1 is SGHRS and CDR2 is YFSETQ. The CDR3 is CASSLETGGPRGYTF. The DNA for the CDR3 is TGCGCCAGCAGTCTAGAGACAGGGGGTCCGAGGGGCTACACCTTC.

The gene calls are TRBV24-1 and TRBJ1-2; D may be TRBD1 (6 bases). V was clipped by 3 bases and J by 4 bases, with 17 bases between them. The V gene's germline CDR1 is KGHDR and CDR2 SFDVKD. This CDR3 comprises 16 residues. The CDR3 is CATSDTGAGPGYGYTF. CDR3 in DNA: TGTGCCACCAGTGATACGGGGGCAGGGCCCGGCTATGGCTACACCTTC.

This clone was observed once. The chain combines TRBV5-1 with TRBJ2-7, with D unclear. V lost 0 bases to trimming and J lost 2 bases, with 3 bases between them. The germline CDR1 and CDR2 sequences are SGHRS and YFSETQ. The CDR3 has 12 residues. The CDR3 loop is CASSLEPYEQYF. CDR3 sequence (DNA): TGCGCCAGCAGCTTGGAACCCTACGAGCAGTACTTC.

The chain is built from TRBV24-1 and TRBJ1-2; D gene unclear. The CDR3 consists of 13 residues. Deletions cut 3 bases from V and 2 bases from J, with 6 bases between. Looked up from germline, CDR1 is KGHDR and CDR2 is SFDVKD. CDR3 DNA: TGTGCCACCAGTGATATCGAGAACTATGGCTACACCTTC. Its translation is CATSDIENYGYTF.

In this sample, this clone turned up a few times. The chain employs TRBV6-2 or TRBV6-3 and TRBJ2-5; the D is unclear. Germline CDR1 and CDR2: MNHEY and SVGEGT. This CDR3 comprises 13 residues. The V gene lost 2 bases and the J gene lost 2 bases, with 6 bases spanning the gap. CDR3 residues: CASSYREQETQYF. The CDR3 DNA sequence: TGTGCCAGCAGTTACAGGGAACAAGAGACCCAGTACTTC.

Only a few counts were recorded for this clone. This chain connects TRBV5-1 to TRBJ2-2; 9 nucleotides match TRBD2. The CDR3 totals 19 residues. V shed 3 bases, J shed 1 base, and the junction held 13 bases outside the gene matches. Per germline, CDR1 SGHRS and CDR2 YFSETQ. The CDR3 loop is CASSSLGVASGENTGELFF. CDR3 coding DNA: TGCGCCAGCAGCTCCCTGGGCGTGGCTAGCGGGGAGAACACCGGGGAGCTGTTTTTT.

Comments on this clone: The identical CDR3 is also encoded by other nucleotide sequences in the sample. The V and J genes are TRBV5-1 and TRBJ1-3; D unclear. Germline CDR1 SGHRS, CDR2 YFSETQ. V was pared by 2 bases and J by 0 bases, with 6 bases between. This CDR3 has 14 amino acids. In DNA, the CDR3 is TGCGCCAGCAGCTTAGGTAGCTCTGGAAACACCATATATTTT. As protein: CASSLGSSGNTIYF.